These 6 T cell receptor gamma chains came from one sample sequenced in a study of γδ T cells in repeated Plasmodium falciparum infection. TCRdb applied CATT to the multiplex PCR reads for clone calling. Among 30,000 or so gamma-chain clones listed, roughly 1.4% were seen once. Bulk repertoires came from Vgamma9/Vdelta2+ or Vdelta2-negative gammadelta T cells flow-sorted from PBMC. Sequenced: gamma-delta T cells from blood. The receptors derive from a pool of human donors (malaria-infected and uninfected, not separated).

In the case of this clone: A read error is the likely source, as a far larger clone sits one nucleotide away. Other nucleotide sequences from this sample produce the same CDR3. No J gene was called, and the V gene is TRGV9. This CDR3 region has 18 residues. The germline CDR1 and CDR2 sequences are GITISATS and ISYDGTV (reference sequence). CDR3 residues: CALWEVRSEELGKKIKVF. The CDR3 coding sequence is TGTGCCTTGTGGGAGGTAAGGTCGGAAGAGTTGGGCAAAAAAATTAAGGTATTT.

This clone was detected many times. Given a far larger clone just one base away, this is likely a sequencing read error. Distinct nucleotide sequences in the sample also encode this CDR3. The chain recombines TRGV9 with TRGJP. Since TCRdb gives no J gene, matching the DNA to germline was used here to assign it. The CDR3 consists of 13 residues. Germline CDR1 GITISATS, CDR2 ISYDGTV (reference sequence). CDR3 nucleotide sequence: TGTGCCTTGTTCGAGTTGGGCAAGAAAATCAAGGTATTT. This translates into CALFELGKKIKVF.

The sample holds many counts of this clone. The same CDR3 can be traced to other DNA sequences in this sample. J is TRGJ1 or TRGJ2 and V is TRGV4. The junction had 5 bases not matched to a gene; V was cut back by 0 bases and J by 6 bases. The CDR3 contains 13 residues. Germline CDR1 is EGSTGY and CDR2 is YDSYTSSV. CDR3 sequence (DNA): TGTGCCACCTGGGATGGGTTCGGTTATAAGAAACTCTTT. Translating it yields CATWDGFGYKKLF.

This clone was seen at least ten times. The protein TCRdb lists belongs to a much larger clone and differs from this DNA's translation at residue 11, which points to a read error; the protein shown is made from the DNA. The chain is built from TRGV9 and TRGJP. The J gene, not given by TCRdb, was assigned here from a germline match of the nucleotide sequence. This CDR3 is 15 amino acids long. Germline CDR1 reads GITISATS; CDR2 reads ISYDGTV (reference sequence). This CDR3 is CALWMEELGKRIKVF. CDR3 DNA: TGTGCCTTGTGGATGGAAGAGTTGGGCAAAAGAATCAAGGTATTT.

This clone was counted only a few times. The translation of this DNA and the TCRdb protein of a much larger clone differ at residue 10, probably owing to a read error; the protein shown here is translated from the DNA. The chain carries TRGV9 and TRGJP. TCRdb does not report a J gene; here it was assigned by matching the DNA to germline references. Germline CDR1 and CDR2: GITISATS and ISYDGTV (reference sequence). After removal of 5 bases from V and 12 bases from J, the junction contained 16 bases not matched to a gene. The CDR3 runs to 17 residues. In DNA, the CDR3 is TGTGCCTTGTGGGTTACACAGATTGGGTCGGGCAAAAAAATCAAGGTATTT. Protein sequence: CALWVTQIGSGKKIKVF.

There are a few counts of this clone. This DNA's translation and the protein TCRdb lists, from a much larger clone, do not match at residue 5, likely due to a read error; the protein shown is translated from the DNA. The rearrangement joins TRGV2 to TRGJP. The J gene is not listed in TCRdb, so it was assigned here from a DNA match to germline. This CDR3 is built from 17 residues. J lost 4 bases, V lost 5 bases, and 8 bases had no gene match. The germline V gene has CDR1 EGSNGY and CDR2 YDSYNSKV. CDR3 DNA: TGTGCCACCTGGGGCGCCAACCAAGAGTTGGGCAAAAAAATCAAGGTATTT. Translating gives CATWGANQELGKKIKVF.